The entry below gives a single TCR beta chain sequence along with its context. No antigen is known for it. Per-base quality was not reported, and no clone a single base away is much larger than it. The library was made by the immunoSEQ multiplex PCR assay. The immuneACCESS repertoire file appears here via TCRdb, limited to in-frame rearrangements. These files lack a portion of the clones; in checked studies, under half of the deficit traces to unresolved V genes, and the cause of the others is not known. The sample table holds roughly 110,000 clones, of which about 93% were seen once. The ten largest clones take up 1.5% to 1.7% of the sample. This sample stems from a study of T cell changes during pregnancy in multiple sclerosis (dated by TCRdb to the late 2010s). For the wider study: The study looked at changes in the T cell repertoire across pregnancy in women with multiple sclerosis.

CDR1 and CDR2, looked up from the germline V gene, are SGHNT and YENEEA. The CDR3, cysteine through phenylalanine, is 16 amino acids long. CDR3 DNA only is kept here, 48 bases in frame from base 1. Trimming leaves V shorter by 4 bases and J shorter by 4 bases, with the junction holding 4 bases beyond the gene matches. Here the sequenced sample was peripheral blood, taken in the third trimester of pregnancy. The chain is encoded by TRBV11-3 joined to TRBJ2-3, with TRBD2 matching 14 junction bases. The clonotype originates from a female donor with multiple sclerosis, enrolled in a pregnancy study. The CDR3 protein is CASSSRLAGGPDTQYF. The DNA reads as follows: TGTGCCAGCAGCTCTCGACTAGCGGGGGGGCCAGATACGCAGTATTTT.